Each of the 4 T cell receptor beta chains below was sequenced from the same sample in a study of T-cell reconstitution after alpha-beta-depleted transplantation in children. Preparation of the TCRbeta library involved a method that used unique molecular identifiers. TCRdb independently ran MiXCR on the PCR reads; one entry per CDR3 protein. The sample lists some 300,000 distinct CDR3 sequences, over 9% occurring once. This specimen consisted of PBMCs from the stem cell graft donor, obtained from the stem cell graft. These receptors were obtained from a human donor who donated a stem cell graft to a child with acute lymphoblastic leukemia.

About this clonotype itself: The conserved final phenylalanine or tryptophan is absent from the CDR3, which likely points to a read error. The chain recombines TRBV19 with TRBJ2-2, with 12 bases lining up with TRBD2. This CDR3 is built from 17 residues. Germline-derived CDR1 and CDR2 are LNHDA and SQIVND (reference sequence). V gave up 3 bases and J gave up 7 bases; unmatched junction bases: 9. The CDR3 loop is CASSMRWTSGMIGELFC. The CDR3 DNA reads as TGTGCCAGTAGTATGAGGTGGACTAGCGGGATGATCGGGGAGCTGTTTTGT.

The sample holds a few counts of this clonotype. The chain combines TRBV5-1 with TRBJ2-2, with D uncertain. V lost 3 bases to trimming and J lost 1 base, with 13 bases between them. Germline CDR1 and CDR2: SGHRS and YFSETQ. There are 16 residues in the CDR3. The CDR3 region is CASSSYYSLNTGELFF. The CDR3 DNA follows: TGCGCCAGCAGCTCTTACTATTCCCTGAACACCGGGGAGCTGTTTTTT.

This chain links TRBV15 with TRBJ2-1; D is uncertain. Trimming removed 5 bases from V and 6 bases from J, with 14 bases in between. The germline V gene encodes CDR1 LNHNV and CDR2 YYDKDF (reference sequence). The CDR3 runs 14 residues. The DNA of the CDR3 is TGTGCCACCAGCTTTAGACTCACCGGCAATGAGCAGTTCTTC. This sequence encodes CATSFRLTGNEQFF.

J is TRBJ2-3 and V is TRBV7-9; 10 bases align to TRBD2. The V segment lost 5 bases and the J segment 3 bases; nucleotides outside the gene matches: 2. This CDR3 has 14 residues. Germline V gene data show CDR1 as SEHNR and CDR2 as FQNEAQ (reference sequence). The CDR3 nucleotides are TGTGCCAGCAGCATGGGACTAGCGACAGATACGCAGTATTTT. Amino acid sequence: CASSMGLATDTQYF.